These 5 T cell receptor beta chains were sequenced from one sample in a study of PD-1 blockade in classical Hodgkin lymphoma. Repertoires were generated with immunoSEQ multiplex PCR, while TCRdb's copy carries only in-frame clones and drops some. Of about 23,000 clones listed, approximately 87% were seen once; the top ten hold roughly 25%. Noted time point: cycle 4 day 1 (C4D1), after 6 weeks of nivolumab. Each patient experienced a relapse that followed autologous stem cell transplantation, and brentuximab vedotin exposure varied. Sequencing was performed on peripheral blood mononuclear cells (PBMCs), taken before the fourth cycle of nivolumab. The receptors originated from a human donor with classical Hodgkin lymphoma.

This clone was observed a single time. CDR3 coding DNA: TGTGCCAGCAGTGAAGCATCGGAGCGGGAGGAGGAGACCCAGTACTTC. Translating it yields CASSEASEREEETQYF. The chain has TRBV2 and TRBJ2-5; TRBD2 matches at 9 bases. J lost 5 bases, V lost 0 bases, and 7 bases had no gene match. This CDR3 comprises 16 residues. Germline CDR1 reads SNHLY; CDR2 reads FYNNEI.

The CDR3 region has the DNA TGTGCCAGCAGCTCCACGGTCAACACCGAGGCCCCACGACTGTTTTTT. Translation: CASSSTVNTEAPRLFF. V is TRBV7-9 and J is TRBJ1-4; D ambiguous. Trimming left V 4 bases short and J 13 bases short, with 25 bases between. This CDR3 contains 16 residues. Germline V gene lookup returns CDR1 SEHNR and CDR2 FQNEAQ (reference sequence).

This clone was seen once. J is TRBJ1-4 and V is TRBV18, with D tentatively TRBD1 (5 bases). Germline values: CDR1 KGHSH, CDR2 LQKENI. The V end was cut by 3 bases, the J end by 8 bases, with 19 bases between. The CDR3 loop spans 16 amino acids. CDR3 in amino acids: CASSPNTRGGEEKLFF. The CDR3 DNA is TGTGCCAGCTCACCCAATACGAGGGGAGGAGAGGAAAAACTGTTTTTT.

The chain is built from TRBV19 and TRBJ2-2; D tentatively fits TRBD1 or TRBD2 (5 bases each). This CDR3 has 13 residues. Germline V lookup: CDR1 LNHDA, CDR2 SQIVND (reference sequence). Trimming stripped 7 bases from V and 2 bases from J, with 8 bases between. The CDR3 sequence: CASIGTNTGELFF. The CDR3 coding sequence is TGTGCCAGTATCGGGACCAACACCGGGGAGCTGTTTTTT.

This chain joins TRBV30 and TRBJ2-5, with D tentatively TRBD1 (5 bases). The V gene's germline CDR1 is GTSNPN and CDR2 SVGIG (reference sequence). This CDR3 contains 13 residues. Trimming cost V 3 bases and J 5 bases, with 13 bases left between them. CDR3 protein: CAWSQGTVETQYF. The CDR3 DNA follows: TGTGCCTGGAGCCAGGGTACGGTTGAGACCCAGTACTTC.